A selection of T cell receptor beta chains follows, all from one sample in a study of PD-1 blockade in classical Hodgkin lymphoma. The protocol was immunoSEQ multiplex PCR, while the TCRdb copy is restricted to in-frame clones and leaves out a portion. In the table there are tens of thousands of clones, 71% of which are singletons. This sample comprised peripheral blood mononuclear cells (PBMCs), obtained before the second cycle of nivolumab. Every receptor here comes from a human donor with classical Hodgkin lymphoma. The CDR3 runs from the conserved cysteine through the conserved F or W. The D gene is left open where the match is weak. The listing skips clone size in some rows; elsewhere it reads once, few, many or a size class.

D gene | J gene | V gene | clone size | CDR3 length | CDR3 DNA | CDR3 protein
TRBD2 | TRBJ2-1 | TRBV4-3 | once | 18 | TGCGCCAGCAGCCCAAAAACTAGCGGGGGTGGTCTTTTGGATGAGCAGTTCTTC | CASSPKTSGGGLLDEQFF
. | TRBJ2-7 | TRBV13 | once | 14 | TGTGCCAGCAGCGAAGAGGGATCCTCCTACGAGCAGTACTTC | CASSEEGSSYEQYF
. | TRBJ2-4 | TRBV7-9 | medium-sized | 11 | TGTGCCAGCAGCTTAGATGGACCTCAGTACTTC | CASSLDGPQYF
. | TRBJ2-1 | TRBV30 | . | 14 | TGTGCCTGGACCGGGTTGAGCTCCTACAATGAGCAGTTCTTC | CAWTGLSSYNEQFF
. | TRBJ2-7 | TRBV10-3 | . | 14 | TGTGCCATCAGTGACTCTTACGGGGCCTACGAGCAGTACTTC | CAISDSYGAYEQYF
. | TRBJ1-1 | TRBV9 | medium-sized | 14 | TGTGCCAGCAGCGTAATCCCACAGGCCACTGAAGCTTTCTTT | CASSVIPQATEAFF
. | TRBJ1-5 | TRBV4-3 | . | 16 | TGCGCCAGCAGCCAAGATAGAGGGGCCCCCAATCAGCCCCAGCATTTT | CASSQDRGAPNQPQHF
. | TRBJ1-1 | TRBV18 | . | 13 | TGTGCCAGCTCACCACTCATGAACACTGAAGCTTTCTTT | CASSPLMNTEAFF
. | TRBJ2-1 | TRBV7-2 | . | 12 | TGTGCCAGCAGCTTACCCTACAATGAGCAGTTCTTC | CASSLPYNEQFF
. | TRBJ2-2 | TRBV10-3 | . | 15 | TGTGCCATCAGTGATTTAGCCCTTAGCCCCGGGGAGCTGTTTTTT | CAISDLALSPGELFF
. | TRBJ2-5 | TRBV7-2 | once | 13 | TGTGCCAGCAGCTTAGGGGGGTGGGAGACCCAGTACTTC | CASSLGGWETQYF
. | TRBJ1-1 | TRBV4-1 | once | 15 | TGCGCCAGCAGCCAACCCGAACTCTTGAACACTGAAGCTTTCTTT | CASSQPELLNTEAFF
TRBD1 | TRBJ1-1 | TRBV7-8 | . | 13 | TGTGCCAGCAGCCTTGACAGGGAGACTGAAGCTTTCTTT | CASSLDRETEAFF
. | TRBJ1-2 | TRBV5-5 | . | 15 | TGTGCCAGCAGCTTGGACGGTGGAATTATAGGTGGCTACACCTTC | CASSLDGGIIGGYTF
TRBD1 | TRBJ2-1 | TRBV29-1 | few | 14 | TGCAGCGTTGCGAACGACAGGGGTCGGGATGAGCAGTTCTTC | CSVANDRGRDEQFF
. | TRBJ1-1 | TRBV11-3 | . | 13 | TGTGCCAGCAGTAACAGGTGGAACACTGAAGCTTTCTTT | CASSNRWNTEAFF
. | TRBJ1-4 | TRBV6-1 | . | 13 | TGTGCCAGCAGGGGCTCCGGGAATGAAAAACTGTTTTTT | CASRGSGNEKLFF
. | TRBJ2-7 | TRBV21-1 | . | 17 | TGTGCCAGCAGCAAAGGAGGGAGTAGGCTCGGGTGGTACGAGCAGTACTTC | CASSKGGSRLGWYEQYF
. | TRBJ2-3 | TRBV7-9 | . | 14 | TGTGCCAGCAGCCCGGTAGGGGGCACAGATACGCAGTATTTT | CASSPVGGTDTQYF
TRBD2 | TRBJ2-7 | TRBV27 | . | 15 | TGTGCCAGCAGTTCTCATAGCGGGGGGGCCTACGAGCAGTACTTC | CASSSHSGGAYEQYF
. | TRBJ2-5 | TRBV19 | . | 13 | TGTGCCAGTAGTCTGACACTCCAAGAGACCCAGTACTTC | CASSLTLQETQYF
. | TRBJ2-2 | TRBV30 | . | 12 | TGTGCCTGGAAGGTTAACGCCGGGGAGCTGTTTTTT | CAWKVNAGELFF
. | TRBJ1-1 | TRBV7-9 | medium-sized | 13 | TGTGCCAGCAGCTATAGAATGAACACTGAAGCTTTCTTT | CASSYRMNTEAFF
TRBD2 | TRBJ2-2 | TRBV4-1 | . | 15 | TGCGCCAGCAGCGTCACTAGCGGGGGGGCAGGGGAGCTGTTTTTT | CASSVTSGGAGELFF
. | TRBJ1-2 | TRBV29-1 | once | 18 | TGCAGCGTTGGGAACGGGCCCTTTCCCGAACAGGGATCCATTGGCTACACCTTC | CSVGNGPFPEQGSIGYTF
. | TRBJ2-7 | TRBV4-3 | few | 14 | TGCGCCAGCAGCCAAGAAACCGTCTCCTACGAGCAGTACTTC | CASSQETVSYEQYF
. | TRBJ1-5 | TRBV12-5 | . | 12 | TGTGCTAGTGGTTTGGACGGGGGGCCCCAGCATTTT | CASGLDGGPQHF
. | TRBJ2-3 | TRBV27 | . | 12 | TGTGCCAGCAGCCCCGGGGGCGATACGCAGTATTTT | CASSPGGDTQYF
TRBD2 | TRBJ2-1 | TRBV5-6 | . | 12 | TGTGCCAGCAGCTTGGTGGGAGGGGAGCAGTTCTTC | CASSLVGGEQFF
TRBD2 | TRBJ2-5 | TRBV7-2 | . | 14 | TGTGCCAGCAGCCCGACTGGCGGGGGAGAGACCCAGTACTTC | CASSPTGGGETQYF
. | TRBJ2-7 | TRBV28 | . | 11 | TGTGCCAGCAGTTCGACCTACGAGCAGTACTTC | CASSSTYEQYF
. | TRBJ1-4 | TRBV10-3 | . | 13 | TGTGCCATCAGTGAGTCCTCTGGGGAAAAACTGTTTTTT | CAISESSGEKLFF
TRBD1 | TRBJ1-2 | TRBV5-1 | few | 15 | TGCGCCAGCAGCTCATGGACAGGGGGCGCGTATGGCTACACCTTC | CASSSWTGGAYGYTF
. | TRBJ2-1 | TRBV11-3 | . | 13 | TGTGCCAGCTCGCGGGGAGGCTACAATGAGCAGTTCTTC | CASSRGGYNEQFF
. | TRBJ2-7 | TRBV30 | . | 13 | TGTGCCTGGAGTGCGAGGACGGAGTACGAGCAGTACTTC | CAWSARTEYEQYF
. | TRBJ1-6 | TRBV25-1 | . | 14 | TGTGCCAGCAGTGAGGGTCCTAACAATTCACCCCTCCACTTT | CASSEGPNNSPLHF
. | TRBJ2-1 | TRBV18 | few | 13 | TGTGCCAGCTCACCCGTGCTTAGGGGGGAGCAGTTCTTC | CASSPVLRGEQFF
. | TRBJ2-5 | TRBV7-8 | few | 17 | TGTGCCAGCAGCTCTTACTTGACAGGTCGGGAGAAAGAGACCCAGTACTTC | CASSSYLTGREKETQYF
. | TRBJ1-6 | TRBV28 | . | 13 | TGTGCCAGCAGTTCCAGATGGCCCTCACCCCTCCACTTT | CASSSRWPSPLHF
TRBD1 | TRBJ1-5 | TRBV28 | . | 14 | TGTGCCAGCAGTTGGCCAGGGGGAAATCAGCCCCAGCATTTT | CASSWPGGNQPQHF
TRBD1 | TRBJ2-5 | TRBV28 | . | 18 | TGTGCCAGCACCACCCCTTGGGGCAGGGGGCGCCCCGGAGAGACCCAGTACTTC | CASTTPWGRGRPGETQYF
. | TRBJ1-4 | TRBV30 | . | 16 | TGTGCCTGGAACACCGGCGGGGGGTTCGTGGTAGAAAAACTGTTTTTT | CAWNTGGGFVVEKLFF
. | TRBJ1-5 | TRBV11-3 | . | 16 | TGTGCCAGCAGCCCCGTGGGTAGGGGATGCAATCAGCCCCAGCATTTT | CASSPVGRGCNQPQHF
. | TRBJ2-1 | TRBV5-6 | few | 14 | TGTGCCAGCAGCTGGGGGGACAGATACAATGAGCAGTTCTTC | CASSWGDRYNEQFF
TRBD2 | TRBJ2-1 | TRBV19 | . | 15 | TGTGCCAGTAGCCCACTAGCGGGGAATTACAATGAGCAGTTCTTC | CASSPLAGNYNEQFF
. | TRBJ2-3 | TRBV2 | few | 19 | TGTGCCAGCCGGCTCAGCCGAATTCAACAGGGACCAAGCACAGATACGCAGTATTTT | CASRLSRIQQGPSTDTQYF